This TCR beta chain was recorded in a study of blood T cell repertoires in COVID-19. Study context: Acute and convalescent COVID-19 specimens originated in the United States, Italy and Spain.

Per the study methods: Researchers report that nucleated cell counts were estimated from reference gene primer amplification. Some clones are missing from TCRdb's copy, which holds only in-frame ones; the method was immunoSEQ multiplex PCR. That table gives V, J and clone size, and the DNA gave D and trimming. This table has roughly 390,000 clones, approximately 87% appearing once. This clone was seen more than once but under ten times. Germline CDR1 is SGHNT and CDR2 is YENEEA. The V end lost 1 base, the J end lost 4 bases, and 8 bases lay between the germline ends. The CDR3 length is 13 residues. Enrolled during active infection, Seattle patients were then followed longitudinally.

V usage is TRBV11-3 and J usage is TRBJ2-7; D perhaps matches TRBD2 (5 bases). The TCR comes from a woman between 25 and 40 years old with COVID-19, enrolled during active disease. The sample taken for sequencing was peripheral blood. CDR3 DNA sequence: TGTGCCAGCAGCTTAGGTCGGGAATACGAGCAGTACTTC. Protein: CASSLGREYEQYF.